The rows below give T cell receptor beta chains drawn from one sample of a study of shared clonotypes between healthy human individuals. The table came from immunoSEQ multiplex PCR; TCRdb's copy has only in-frame clones and leaves some out. The profile shows some 1.5 million clones, approximately 98% of them singletons. Material: naive CD4+ T cells sorted from blood. These receptors all come from a young man in good health. CDR3s include the opening cysteine and the closing phenylalanine or tryptophan. The D gene is left open where the match is weak. The size entry is marked missing in some rows and otherwise reads once, few, many or a size class.

clone size: NA; J gene: TRBJ1-5; D gene: NA; V gene: TRBV19; CDR3 DNA: TGTGCCAGTAGTATTCTGGGGGAAAGCAATCAGCCCCAGCATTTT; CDR3 protein: CASSILGESNQPQHF
clone size: NA; J gene: TRBJ1-5; D gene: NA; V gene: TRBV6-6; CDR3 DNA: TGTGCCAGCAGCCTCAGGGGAAGTCAGCCCCAGCATTTT; CDR3 protein: CASSLRGSQPQHF
clone size: once; J gene: TRBJ1-2; D gene: TRBD1; V gene: TRBV25-1; CDR3 DNA: TGTGCCAGCAGTAGAATATCCGGGACAGGGGAATATGGCTACACCTTC; CDR3 protein: CASSRISGTGEYGYTF
clone size: NA; J gene: TRBJ2-1; D gene: NA; V gene: TRBV2; CDR3 DNA: TGTGCCAGCAGCTTCCTCTCGGATGAGCAGTTCTTC; CDR3 protein: CASSFLSDEQFF
clone size: NA; J gene: TRBJ2-3; D gene: NA; V gene: TRBV5-5; CDR3 DNA: TGTGCCAGCAGCTTTCAGGGGGGGACAGATACGCAGTATTTT; CDR3 protein: CASSFQGGTDTQYF
clone size: once; J gene: TRBJ2-3; D gene: TRBD2; V gene: TRBV7-8; CDR3 DNA: TGTGCCAGCAGCCCCAAACTAGCGGGACAGGCAGATACGCAGTATTTT; CDR3 protein: CASSPKLAGQADTQYF
clone size: NA; J gene: TRBJ2-1; D gene: TRBD2; V gene: TRBV5-1; CDR3 DNA: TGCGCCAGCAGCCCGGGACTAGCGGGAGTCTCCTACAATGAGCAGTTCTTC; CDR3 protein: CASSPGLAGVSYNEQFF
clone size: NA; J gene: TRBJ2-5; D gene: NA; V gene: TRBV10-1; CDR3 DNA: TGCGCCAGCAGTGAGTCAGGCGGGGTTGGAGAGACCCAGTACTTC; CDR3 protein: CASSESGGVGETQYF
clone size: NA; J gene: TRBJ2-2; D gene: NA; V gene: TRBV10-2; CDR3 DNA: TGCGCCAGCAGGGGGACGGCGAACACCGGGGAGCTGTTTTTT; CDR3 protein: CASRGTANTGELFF
clone size: NA; J gene: TRBJ2-3; D gene: NA; V gene: TRBV28; CDR3 DNA: TGTGCCAGCAGTTACGGCGGATACGACACAGATACGCAGTATTTT; CDR3 protein: CASSYGGYDTDTQYF
clone size: NA; J gene: TRBJ2-7; D gene: TRBD2; V gene: TRBV4-1; CDR3 DNA: TGCGCCAGCAGCCCCCCTGGGCTAGCGGGAGTCTACGAGCAGTACTTC; CDR3 protein: CASSPPGLAGVYEQYF
clone size: NA; J gene: TRBJ2-7; D gene: TRBD1; V gene: TRBV18; CDR3 DNA: TGTGCCAGCTCGCCGATCGGGACAGGCTTCTACGAGCAGTACTTC; CDR3 protein: CASSPIGTGFYEQYF
clone size: NA; J gene: TRBJ2-7; D gene: NA; V gene: TRBV5-1; CDR3 DNA: TGCGCCAGCAGCTTTATCCAGGGTGGCCACGAGCAGTACTTC; CDR3 protein: CASSFIQGGHEQYF
clone size: NA; J gene: TRBJ2-2; D gene: TRBD2; V gene: TRBV19; CDR3 DNA: TGTGCCAGTGGAGAACTAGCGGCCCCGAACACCGGGGAGCTGTTTTTT; CDR3 protein: CASGELAAPNTGELFF
clone size: NA; J gene: TRBJ2-7; D gene: NA; V gene: TRBV5-5; CDR3 DNA: TGTGCCAGCAGCTCAGGGTTCTACGAGCAGTACTTC; CDR3 protein: CASSSGFYEQYF
clone size: NA; J gene: TRBJ2-7; D gene: TRBD2; V gene: TRBV27; CDR3 DNA: TGTGCCAGCAGTTTAAGAGCCCGGACTAGCGGGACCTCCTACGAGCAGTACTTC; CDR3 protein: CASSLRARTSGTSYEQYF
clone size: NA; J gene: TRBJ2-3; D gene: NA; V gene: TRBV4-3; CDR3 DNA: TGCGCCAGCAGCCAAGATTTCGGAGATACGCAGTATTTT; CDR3 protein: CASSQDFGDTQYF
clone size: NA; J gene: TRBJ2-7; D gene: NA; V gene: TRBV27; CDR3 DNA: TGTGCCAGCAGTTCCCGGGACTGGTACTCTTACGAGCAGTACTTC; CDR3 protein: CASSSRDWYSYEQYF
clone size: once; J gene: TRBJ1-2; D gene: TRBD1; V gene: TRBV18; CDR3 DNA: TGTGCCAGCTCACCAGACAGGGTTAAGGCTGGCTACACCTTC; CDR3 protein: CASSPDRVKAGYTF
clone size: NA; J gene: TRBJ2-1; D gene: TRBD2; V gene: TRBV5-1; CDR3 DNA: TGCGCCAGCAGCTTGGATAGCGGGAGGGCCGCTGAGCAGTTCTTC; CDR3 protein: CASSLDSGRAAEQFF
clone size: NA; J gene: TRBJ2-7; D gene: TRBD2; V gene: TRBV7-8; CDR3 DNA: TGTGCCAGCAGCAGACAGCGCGGGAGCTCCTACGAGCAGTACTTC; CDR3 protein: CASSRQRGSSYEQYF
clone size: NA; J gene: TRBJ2-5; D gene: NA; V gene: TRBV5-5; CDR3 DNA: TGTGCCAGCAGCTTGGGCCTCAGCCAAGAGACCCAGTACTTC; CDR3 protein: CASSLGLSQETQYF
clone size: NA; J gene: TRBJ2-2; D gene: NA; V gene: TRBV7-2; CDR3 DNA: TGTGCCAGCAGCTTTCAGTTGAACACCGGGGAGCTGTTTTTT; CDR3 protein: CASSFQLNTGELFF
clone size: NA; J gene: TRBJ2-1; D gene: TRBD1; V gene: TRBV19; CDR3 DNA: TGTGCCTGCCGCCGGACAGGGGTCAATGAGCAGTTCTTC; CDR3 protein: CACRRTGVNEQFF
clone size: NA; J gene: TRBJ2-1; D gene: TRBD2; V gene: TRBV14; CDR3 DNA: TGTGCCAGCAGCCGATTAGGAGCGGGAGGGCCAAATGAGCAGTTCTTC; CDR3 protein: CASSRLGAGGPNEQFF
clone size: NA; J gene: TRBJ2-4; D gene: NA; V gene: TRBV27; CDR3 DNA: TGTGCCAGCAGTCCTGGGTTTCAACTAGCCAAAAACATTCAGTACTTC; CDR3 protein: CASSPGFQLAKNIQYF
clone size: NA; J gene: TRBJ2-7; D gene: NA; V gene: TRBV5-1; CDR3 DNA: TGCGCCAGCAGCTCGGGGCGGCGGCCCGAGCAGTACTTC; CDR3 protein: CASSSGRRPEQYF
clone size: NA; J gene: TRBJ2-7; D gene: TRBD1; V gene: TRBV29-1; CDR3 DNA: TGCAGCGTCCGACCGGGACAGAGAAGCTCCTACGAGCAGTACTTC; CDR3 protein: CSVRPGQRSSYEQYF
clone size: NA; J gene: TRBJ2-2; D gene: NA; V gene: TRBV7-3; CDR3 DNA: TGTGCCAGCAGTCCTGAGGCGGGGAACACCGGGGAGCTGTTTTTT; CDR3 protein: CASSPEAGNTGELFF
clone size: NA; J gene: TRBJ2-5; D gene: NA; V gene: TRBV5-1; CDR3 DNA: TGCGCCAGCAGCTTGGGGGGAGTACAAGAGACCCAGTACTTC; CDR3 protein: CASSLGGVQETQYF
clone size: NA; J gene: TRBJ2-2; D gene: NA; V gene: TRBV28; CDR3 DNA: TGTGCCAGCTCCGGACAGAACACCGGGGAGCTGTTTTTT; CDR3 protein: CASSGQNTGELFF